The next 26 T cell receptor beta chains were all read from a single sample in a study of cytomegalovirus exposure and HLA in healthy donors. The PCR used 60 Vbeta and 13 Jbeta primers. Measured with immunoSEQ multiplex PCR; TCRdb has only the in-frame clones, and not every one. Here the sample spans 100,000 to 150,000 clones, approximately 74% being singletons. Sequenced material: PBMCs. These receptors all stem from a male donor in good health and CMV-seronegative.

V is TRBV5-8 and J is TRBJ1-4; TRBD1 agrees at 9 bases. The CDR3 totals 14 residues. The junction had 5 bases not matched to a gene; V was cut back by 2 bases and J by 9 bases. Per germline, CDR1 SGHTS and CDR2 YDEGEE. Written as DNA, the CDR3 is TGTGCCAGCAGCTTCCGGGACAGGGATCAAAAACTGTTTTTT. Amino acid sequence: CASSFRDRDQKLFF.

The chain combines TRBV7-2 with TRBJ1-1; D may be TRBD1 (5 bases). Trimming cost V 1 base and J 4 bases, with 10 bases left between them. Germline V gene data show CDR1 as SGHTA and CDR2 as FQGNSA. This CDR3 is built from 14 residues. CDR3 region: CASSLVGASTEAFF. Written as DNA, the CDR3 is TGTGCCAGCAGCTTAGTAGGGGCGTCCACTGAAGCTTTCTTT. Drawing the rest from reference TRBV7-2 and TRBJ1-1, the complete variable domain is GAGVSQSPSNKVTEKGKDVELRCDPISGHTALYWYRQSLGQGLEFLIYFQGNSAPDKSGLPSDRFSAERTGGSVSTLTIQRTQQEDSAVYLCASSLVGASTEAFFGQGTRLTVV.

This clone was found once. The CDR3 spells CASSRTALIYEQYF. DNA for the CDR3: TGTGCCAGTAGTCGTACCGCGCTCATCTACGAGCAGTACTTC. The chain recombines TRBV19 with TRBJ2-7; no reliable D call. V gave up 5 bases and J gave up 3 bases, with 14 bases separating them. Germline V gives CDR1 LNHDA, CDR2 SQIVND (reference sequence). The CDR3 runs 14 residues.

This clone was observed once. This chain links TRBV7-8 with TRBJ2-1; 9 bases agree with TRBD1. Losses at the gene ends were 5 bases for V and 12 bases for J; bases not matched to a gene: 8. This CDR3 contains 13 residues. Germline V gene lookup returns CDR1 SGHVS and CDR2 FQNEAQ. The chain's CDR3 is CASSPRTGVGQFF. The CDR3 DNA is TGTGCCAGCAGCCCTAGGACAGGGGTCGGGCAGTTCTTC.

The chain links TRBV2 to TRBJ1-5; no definite D call. Germline V gene lookup returns CDR1 SNHLY and CDR2 FYNNEI. This CDR3 contains 16 residues. V lost 0 bases and J lost 4, with 13 bases in between. The CDR3 coding sequence is TGTGCCAGCAGTGAAGCGCTTGGACGGAGGAATCAGCCCCAGCATTTT. It is translated as CASSEALGRRNQPQHF.

The table lists this clone with a few counts. This chain uses TRBV7-8 with TRBJ2-1; D not certain. The CDR3 consists of 15 residues. Germline values: CDR1 SGHVS, CDR2 FQNEAQ. Trimming took 4 bases from V and 6 from J, leaving 16 bases between them. In DNA, the CDR3 is TGTGCCAGCAGCTCGGCCGGCGGAGCCGGCAATGAGCAGTTCTTC. Protein: CASSSAGGAGNEQFF.

The chain links TRBV27 to TRBJ2-5, with TRBD1 identical over 9 bases. The J call may not be correct, given that the DNA end is closer to TRBJ2-7. The CDR3 length is 15 residues. In germline, CDR1 is MNHEY, CDR2 SMNVEV (reference sequence). The CDR3 loop reads CASRLTGGPRYEQYF. The DNA of the CDR3 is TGTGCCAGCAGGCTTACAGGGGGCCCTCGCTACGAGCAGTACTTC.

This clone was found a few times. J is TRBJ1-1 and V is TRBV29-1; D ambiguous. Germline loops: CDR1 SQVTM, CDR2 ANQGSEA. The CDR3 is 13 amino acids. Trimming left V 4 bases short and J 3 bases short, with 12 bases between. Written as DNA, the CDR3 is TGCAGCGTTGTGAGGCGGTTGGACACTGAAGCTTTCTTT. The encoded protein is CSVVRRLDTEAFF.

The rearrangement joins TRBV5-1 to TRBJ2-7, with 8 bases fitting TRBD1. CDR3 length: 14 residues. Germline CDR1 SGHRS, CDR2 YFSETQ. Trimming took 3 bases from V and 1 from J; bases not matched to a gene: 3. The CDR3 DNA is TGCGCCAGCAGCTCCCGGGACAGGTCCTACGAGCAGTACTTC. It translates to CASSSRDRSYEQYF.

This clone is a singleton in its sample. The J gene is TRBJ1-2, the V gene TRBV7-2; TRBD1 might be the D (6 bases). The CDR3 has 14 amino acids. The germline V gene encodes CDR1 SGHTA and CDR2 FQGNSA. Trimming removed 5 bases at V and 0 bases at J, with 10 bases between. The CDR3 coding sequence is TGTGCCAGCAGCGTACACAGGGCTAACTATGGCTACACCTTC. It is translated as CASSVHRANYGYTF.

The chain employs TRBV7-2 and TRBJ2-7; D may be TRBD1 (5 bases). CDR3 size: 12 residues. Germline assignment: CDR1 SGHTA and CDR2 FQGNSA. Trimming pared 3 bases from V and 2 bases from J, leaving 5 bases between. CDR3 in DNA: TGTGCCAGCAGCTTGGACACCTACGAGCAGTACTTC. This translates into CASSLDTYEQYF.

This clone was counted a single time. The V call is TRBV5-6, the J call TRBJ2-3; TRBD2 might be the D (5 bases). V lost 2 bases and J lost 8, with 15 bases in between. The CDR3 is made up of 14 amino acids. Germline assignment: CDR1 SGHDT and CDR2 YYEEEE. Here the CDR3 DNA reads TGTGCCAGCAGCTTTCGGCAGCGGTTTGGTACGCAGTATTTT. Amino acid sequence: CASSFRQRFGTQYF.

V gene TRBV28 combines with J gene TRBJ2-1; 9 bases map to TRBD2. The V segment lost 4 bases and the J segment 4 bases; nucleotides outside the gene matches: 11. There are 17 residues in the CDR3. Germline V CDR1 and CDR2: MDHEN, SYDVKM. The CDR3 bases are TGTGCCAGCAGTTCCCCTGAGGCGGGAGGGATATACAATGAGCAGTTCTTC. Amino acids: CASSSPEAGGIYNEQFF.

The V call is TRBV6-1, the J call TRBJ2-1; 7 bases agree with TRBD2. This CDR3 has 14 amino acids. CDR1 and CDR2 from the germline V gene are MNHNS and SASEGT. V shed 5 bases and J 3 bases; nucleotides not matched to a gene: 4. CDR3 loop: CASSPGTIYNEQFF. The CDR3 coding sequence is TGTGCCAGCAGTCCTGGGACTATCTACAATGAGCAGTTCTTC.

The CDR3, as DNA: TGTGCCAGCAGTGCCGGGACAGGGTTCTACGAGCAGTACTTC. Amino acids: CASSAGTGFYEQYF. The chain is built from TRBV27 and TRBJ2-7; 9 bases match TRBD1. With V trimmed by 5 bases and J by 3 bases, 5 bases remained unmatched. The length of the CDR3 is 14 residues. Looked up from germline, CDR1 is MNHEY and CDR2 is SMNVEV (reference sequence).

The chain joins TRBV18 to TRBJ2-3; 9 bases line up with TRBD1. This CDR3 contains 18 residues. V shed 1 base, J shed 2 bases, and the junction held 10 bases outside the gene matches. Looked up from germline, CDR1 is KGHSH and CDR2 is LQKENI. The CDR3 nucleotides are TGTGCCAGCTCACCACGAAAACAGGGGGCAGGAATCACAGATACGCAGTATTTT. Protein product: CASSPRKQGAGITDTQYF. The variable domain in full, with the rest retrieved from reference TRBV18 and TRBJ2-3, is NAGVMQNPRHLVRRRGQEARLRCSPMKGHSHVYWYRQLPEEGLKFMVYLQKENIIDESGMPKERFSAEFPKEGPSILRIQQVVRGDSAAYFCASSPRKQGAGITDTQYFGPGTRLTVL.

The chain uses TRBV7-8 and TRBJ2-7; the match to TRBD1 covers 9 bases. Per the germline V gene, CDR1 is SGHVS and CDR2 is FQNEAQ. The CDR3 is made up of 15 amino acids. V gave up 3 bases and J gave up 5 bases; unmatched junction bases: 8. The CDR3 is CASSLNRTGVHEQYF. In DNA, the CDR3 is TGTGCCAGCAGCTTGAACCGGACAGGGGTCCACGAGCAGTACTTC.

This clone was observed once. Without the conserved terminal phenylalanine or tryptophan, this CDR3 likely stems from a read error. The rearrangement links TRBV5-1 to TRBJ1-1; D might be TRBD1 (6 bases). The V gene lost 1 base and the J gene lost 1 base, with 14 bases spanning the gap. The CDR3 loop spans 16 amino acids. Germline values: CDR1 SGHRS, CDR2 YFSETQ. CDR3 amino acids: CASSLIVRGSNTEAFL. The CDR3 coding sequence is TGCGCCAGCAGCTTGATAGTCAGGGGATCGAACACTGAAGCTTTCCTT.

The chain joins TRBV27 to TRBJ1-1, with D tentatively TRBD1 (6 bases). The CDR3 covers 14 residues. Trimming left V 5 bases short and J 13 bases short, with 23 bases between. Germline lookup yields CDR1 MNHEY and CDR2 SMNVEV (reference sequence). The chain's CDR3 is CASSRYRTAIMSFF. The CDR3, as DNA: TGTGCCAGCAGTAGATACCGGACAGCCATTATGAGTTTCTTT.

V and J are TRBV9 and TRBJ2-3; D is perhaps TRBD2 (6 bases). V shed 4 bases and J shed 3 bases, with 18 bases lying between them. CDR1 SGDLS and CDR2 YYNGEE come from the germline V gene. The CDR3 is 16 residues long. The CDR3 sequence: CASSRFLGGLTDTQYF. CDR3 sequence (DNA): TGTGCCAGCAGCCGGTTCCTTGGGGGGTTGACAGATACGCAGTATTTT.

CDR3 sequence reads: CASTLRGTNTEAFF. CDR3 DNA: TGTGCCAGCACCCTCAGGGGTACGAACACTGAAGCTTTCTTT. This chain joins TRBV2 and TRBJ1-1; maybe TRBD1 (6 bases). This CDR3 contains 14 residues. The germline V gene has CDR1 SNHLY and CDR2 FYNNEI. V lost 7 bases and J lost 1, with 13 bases in between.

This chain connects TRBV4-2 to TRBJ2-1, with TRBD2 matching over 10 bases. The germline gives CDR1 LGHNA, CDR2 YNFKEQ. Losses at the gene ends were 0 bases for V and 15 bases for J; bases not matched to a gene: 17. This CDR3 has 17 amino acids. This CDR3 reads CASSQDLGSSGRGGLFF. The CDR3 nucleotides read TGTGCCAGCAGCCAAGATCTGGGGTCTAGCGGGAGAGGAGGGCTGTTCTTC.

This clone was detected a few times. The chain carries TRBV30 and TRBJ1-1; 11 bases match TRBD1. The V gene end was trimmed by 0 bases and the J gene end by 5 bases; junction bases not matched to a gene: 5. The CDR3 totals 15 residues. CDR1 is GTSNPN and CDR2 is SVGIG in the germline V gene (reference sequence). In DNA form, the CDR3 reads TGTGCCTGGAGTGTACTAGGACAGGGGGCGACTGAAGCTTTCTTT. It encodes CAWSVLGQGATEAFF.

J is TRBJ2-5 and V is TRBV6-6, with a possible D match to TRBD2 (6 bases). Germline values: CDR1 MNHNY, CDR2 SVGAGI (reference sequence). This CDR3 has 14 residues. Trimming removed 3 bases at V and 5 bases at J, with 13 bases between. CDR3 DNA: TGTGCCAGCAGTTATCAGACTAGTGGGGAGACCCAGTACTTC. Residues: CASSYQTSGETQYF.

Only a few counts were recorded for this clone. V gene TRBV6-5 combines with J gene TRBJ1-2; 7 positions match TRBD1. J was trimmed by 8 bases and V by 6 bases; bases with no gene match: 12. The germline CDR1 and CDR2 sequences are MNHEY and SVGAGI. CDR3 length: 14 residues. The CDR3 is CASRQDRVRSGYTF. In DNA, the CDR3 is TGTGCCAGCAGACAAGACAGGGTACGTTCCGGCTACACCTTC.

The V and J genes are TRBV27 and TRBJ1-5, with D possibly being TRBD1 (5 bases). The V gene lost 6 bases and the J gene lost 4 bases, with 16 bases spanning the gap. Germline-derived CDR1 and CDR2 are MNHEY and SMNVEV (reference sequence). The CDR3 loop spans 15 amino acids. CDR3 DNA sequence: TGTGCCAGCAGCTCTGGGGGACTGGTGAATCAGCCCCAGCATTTT. The encoded protein is CASSSGGLVNQPQHF.